The rows below give T cell receptor beta chains drawn from one sample of a study of cytomegalovirus exposure and HLA in healthy donors. The assay was immunoSEQ multiplex PCR, and TCRdb's table has in-frame clones only and misses some. Among 110,000 to 150,000 clones listed, around three quarters were seen once. Sequencing was carried out using PBMCs. These receptors came from a man aged 40-55 years in good health and CMV-seropositive. The conserved cysteine and the conserved F or W are not part of the CDR3 here. The order of the fields is V gene, CDR3 protein.

TRBV15 | ATSRDRGQVYGYT
TRBV7-2 | ASSNPGTSGIPYEQY
TRBV28 | ASSGQLDAGTEAF
TRBV19 | ASREGQPNEKLF
TRBV13 | ASSLLVGSGEGQETQY
TRBV7-2 | ASSSVGGPYEQY
TRBV6-1 | ASSGRGQGGRQLQH
TRBV11-2 | ASTIRGEQY
TRBV9 | ASSGDAGNQPQH
TRBV5-1 | ASSLGAGGAYTEAF
TRBV5-1 | ASSVGRGYEQY
TRBV15 | ATSSDRASNQPQH
TRBV4-1 | ASSQTGATNEKLF
TRBV2 | ASSDQTGSLSEQF
TRBV10-3 | AISESLAGGYEQF
TRBV27 | ASSLNFEETQY
TRBV19 | ASNDRGYQETQY
TRBV4-2 | ASSRPGISGSDTQY
TRBV19 | ASSIQGLSISGNTIY
TRBV4-1 | ASSFRTGGNPKGTGELF
TRBV10-3 | AISEWAVAQAVNYGYT
TRBV7-2 | ASGPGGREDQY
TRBV6-1 | ASRGFGWANEKLF
TRBV28 | ASDRVGSVQPQH
TRBV29-1 | SVGADIQY
TRBV7-2 | ASSRGSQVMNTEAF
TRBV7-2 | ASSLARNEQF
TRBV19 | ASSIPGATGELF
TRBV13 | ASSLGLVAGTPFYEQY
TRBV7-2 | ASSLGQGAFT
TRBV2 | ASNTIAGEVYEQY
TRBV10-3 | AISAGTSAYEQY
TRBV13 | ASSLLQNYEQY